A single sample is the source of the 26 T cell receptor beta chains below, sequenced in a study of beta chain features in type 1 diabetes. TCRB transcripts that were expressed got sequenced, as all of the isolated RNA had been reverse transcribed. Sequenced by immunoSEQ multiplex PCR; TCRdb stores in-frame clones only, minus some. The sample has 850,000 to 900,000 clones, under 20% seen once; the top ten hold about 0.02%. Sequences were obtained from naive CD4+ T cells from blood. The receptors here all came from a woman younger than 35 in good health.

The CDR3 here is CASSGGPRGQGLEKLFF. The CDR3 DNA is TGTGCCAGCAGCGGGGGCCCCCGGGGGCAGGGCTTGGAAAAACTGTTTTTT. The gene calls are TRBV9 and TRBJ1-4; D is perhaps TRBD1 (6 bases). The germline V and J ends were trimmed by 3 bases and 8 bases, with 23 bases remaining between them. Germline assignment: CDR1 SGDLS and CDR2 YYNGEE. CDR3 size: 17 residues.

The sample holds a few counts of this clone. The rearrangement uses TRBV2 and TRBJ1-2; possible D gene TRBD1, 5 bases. Trimming removed 4 bases from V and 4 bases from J, with 13 bases in between. The CDR3 loop spans 14 amino acids. Looked up from germline, CDR1 is SNHLY and CDR2 is FYNNEI. Here the CDR3 DNA reads TGTGCCAGCAGTGTTGAGGGGATTACCTATGGCTACACCTTC. Its protein is CASSVEGITYGYTF.

V and J are TRBV18 and TRBJ2-1; 9 nucleotides match TRBD2. The length of the CDR3 is 15 residues. Germline V gene lookup returns CDR1 KGHSH and CDR2 LQKENI. The ends lost 2 bases at V and 7 bases at J; junction bases unmatched: 6. CDR3 loop: CASSPSQREVNEQFF. CDR3 DNA: TGTGCCAGCTCACCATCCCAGCGGGAGGTAAATGAGCAGTTCTTC.

In this sample, this clone turned up a few times. The V call is TRBV7-3, the J call TRBJ2-4; tentative D call: TRBD2 (6 bases). Germline V gene sequence: CDR1 SGHTA, CDR2 FQGTGA. V was cut by 3 bases and J by 0 bases, with 9 bases left in between. The CDR3 length is 15 residues. Here the CDR3 DNA reads TGTGCCAGCAGCTTGACGGGGGTAGCCAAAAACATTCAGTACTTC. Protein: CASSLTGVAKNIQYF. The full variable domain, completed using reference TRBV7-3 and TRBJ2-4, is GAGVSQTPSNKVTEKGKYVELRCDPISGHTALYWYRQSLGQGPEFLIYFQGTGAADDSGLPNDRFFAVRPEGSVSTLKIQRTERGDSAVYLCASSLTGVAKNIQYFGAGTRLSVL.

V is TRBV4-1 and J is TRBJ2-6, with D possibly TRBD1 on 5 matching bases. The germline V gene encodes CDR1 MGHRA and CDR2 YSYEKL. The V gene lost 4 bases and the J gene lost 2 bases, with 9 bases spanning the gap. The CDR3 has 15 amino acids. CDR3 in DNA: TGCGCCAGCAGCCCAACAGGCGCTGGGGCCAACGTCCTGACTTTC. Its protein is CASSPTGAGANVLTF.

This clone was counted only a few times. V and J are TRBV2 and TRBJ1-2; 10 bases line up with TRBD1. Trimming removed 6 bases from V and 8 bases from J; junction bases left unmatched: 0. The length of the CDR3 is 11 residues. CDR1 and CDR2 from the germline V gene are SNHLY and FYNNEI. The CDR3 sequence is CASRTGGGYTF. The CDR3 region has the DNA TGTGCCAGCAGGACAGGGGGCGGCTACACCTTC. The complete variable domain, with remaining parts taken from reference TRBV2 and TRBJ1-2, reads EPEVTQTPSHQVTQMGQEVILRCVPISNHLYFYWYRQILGQKVEFLVSFYNNEISEKSEIFDDQFSVERPDGSNFTLKIRSTKLEDSAMYFCASRTGGGYTFGSGTRLTVV.

As regards this clone: The same CDR3 arises from other DNA sequences in this sample as well. This chain uses TRBV2 with TRBJ1-2, with 7 bases matching TRBD1. The CDR3 length is 14 residues. Germline CDR1 SNHLY, CDR2 FYNNEI. Trimming cost V 5 bases and J 1 base; bases outside gene matches: 4. The CDR3 DNA reads as TGTGCCAGCAGTTACAGACAGGGTAACTATGGCTACACCTTC. This gives the protein CASSYRQGNYGYTF.

This clone was detected a few times. V usage is TRBV19 and J usage is TRBJ2-2; TRBD2 matches at 9 bases. V lost 4 bases and J lost 0; bases outside the gene matches: 3. CDR1 and CDR2 (germline): LNHDA, SQIVND (reference sequence). The CDR3 length is 16 residues. CDR3 sequence (DNA): TGTGCCAGTAGTACACTAGCGGGCTCGAACACCGGGGAGCTGTTTTTT. Its translation is CASSTLAGSNTGELFF.

This clone was observed a handful of times. The chain links TRBV5-1 to TRBJ2-1, with TRBD2 matching 8 bases. The V gene's germline CDR1 is SGHRS and CDR2 YFSETQ. With V trimmed by 0 bases and J by 9 bases, 5 bases remained unmatched. This CDR3 contains 14 residues. As DNA, the CDR3 is TGCGCCAGCAGCTTGGCCGCGCTAGCGGGTGAGCAGTTCTTC. This sequence encodes CASSLAALAGEQFF.

The rearrangement links TRBV2 to TRBJ2-3; TRBD2 might be the D (6 bases). The V and J ends lost 2 bases and 6 bases respectively, with 18 bases between them. Germline V gene lookup returns CDR1 SNHLY and CDR2 FYNNEI. The CDR3 runs 16 residues. The CDR3 is CASSEQGGAVGDTQYF. CDR3 sequence (DNA): TGTGCCAGCAGTGAACAGGGCGGGGCAGTCGGGGATACGCAGTATTTT.

As to this clone: Other DNA sequences of this sample code for an identical CDR3. The CDR3 loop is CASSRTGDSNQPQHF. The CDR3 DNA reads as TGTGCCAGCAGTCGGACAGGGGATAGCAATCAGCCCCAGCATTTT. J is TRBJ1-5 and V is TRBV6-5, with TRBD1 matching over 9 bases. V dropped 5 bases and J dropped 0; count of bases not matched to a gene: 2. Germline V gene sequence: CDR1 MNHEY, CDR2 SVGAGI. The CDR3 covers 15 residues.

The chain employs TRBV5-1 and TRBJ1-2; the D gene is possibly TRBD1 (5 bases). The V gene's germline CDR1 is SGHRS and CDR2 YFSETQ. CDR3 length: 16 residues. V lost 0 bases to trimming and J lost 4 bases, with 16 bases between them. The CDR3: CASSLGQLSGGYGYTF. The CDR3, as DNA: TGCGCCAGCAGCTTGGGACAGCTTAGTGGGGGCTATGGCTACACCTTC.

This clone was found a few times. The rearrangement links TRBV29-1 to TRBJ2-5; tentative D call: TRBD1 (6 bases). Germline V gene sequence: CDR1 SQVTM, CDR2 ANQGSEA. Trimming cost V 6 bases and J 5 bases, with 16 bases left between them. This CDR3 contains 13 residues. The CDR3 is CSVRTVLLETQYF. The CDR3 DNA sequence: TGCAGCGTGAGGACAGTCCTATTGGAGACCCAGTACTTC.

The table lists this clone with a few counts. The V call is TRBV28, the J call TRBJ2-7; no clear D gene. CDR1 MDHEN and CDR2 SYDVKM come from the germline V gene. The CDR3 totals 13 residues. The V end lost 7 bases, the J end lost 7 bases, and 17 bases lay between the germline ends. DNA for the CDR3: TGTGCCAGCACCACCCGGCCCGGTGGGGAGCAGTACTTC. Translation: CASTTRPGGEQYF.

V is TRBV28 and J is TRBJ1-2; 7 bases match TRBD1. Losses at the gene ends were 3 bases for V and 4 bases for J; bases not matched to a gene: 5. In germline, CDR1 is MDHEN, CDR2 SYDVKM. The CDR3 is 14 residues long. CDR3 coding DNA: TGTGCCAGCAGTTTCGGGGGACAGACCTATGGCTACACCTTC. Translation gives CASSFGGQTYGYTF.

Concerning this clone itself: The junction shows a germline mismatch at one end, possibly a read error. This chain links TRBV11-2 with TRBJ2-3; 8 bases are shared with TRBD2. In germline, CDR1 is SGHAT, CDR2 FQNNGV. The CDR3 is made up of 17 amino acids. The CDR3: CASSQGYSSGSTDTQYF. DNA of the CDR3: TGCGCCAGCAGCCAAGGCTATTCTAGCGGGAGCACAGATACGCAGTATTTT.

This clone has more than one count but fewer than ten. This specimen includes other DNA sequences encoding the same CDR3. The CDR3 region is CSAVYYEQYF. In nucleotides, the CDR3 is TGCAGTGCGGTTTACTACGAGCAGTACTTC. V gene TRBV20-1 combines with J gene TRBJ2-7; the D is unclear. The CDR3 has 10 amino acids. Germline CDR1 reads DFQATT; CDR2 reads SNEGSKA (reference sequence). Trimming took 6 bases from V and 3 from J, leaving 6 bases between them.

CDR3 nucleotide sequence: TGTGCCAGCAGCCCCCCTTCCGCGGACTCCTACGAGCAGTACTTC. Its translation: CASSPPSADSYEQYF. The gene calls are TRBV7-2 and TRBJ2-7; D call uncertain. Trimming left V 5 bases short and J 0 bases short, with 14 bases between. The CDR3 loop spans 15 amino acids. Germline V gene data show CDR1 as SGHTA and CDR2 as FQGNSA. Variable domain in full (rest from reference TRBV7-2 and TRBJ2-7): GAGVSQSPSNKVTEKGKDVELRCDPISGHTALYWYRQSLGQGLEFLIYFQGNSAPDKSGLPSDRFSAERTGGSVSTLTIQRTQQEDSAVYLCASSPPSADSYEQYFGPGTRLTVT.

This clone turned up a few times. V is TRBV29-1 and J is TRBJ2-2, with TRBD1 matching 9 bases. Germline CDR1 is SQVTM and CDR2 is ANQGSEA. The junction had 4 bases not matched to a gene; V was cut back by 4 bases and J by 1 base. The CDR3 covers 15 residues. DNA for the CDR3: TGCAGCGTTGGGGGACAGGGCTGGAACACCGGGGAGCTGTTTTTT. Amino acid sequence: CSVGGQGWNTGELFF.

V and J are TRBV27 and TRBJ1-5; no reliable D call. V lost 3 bases to trimming and J lost 5 bases, with 8 bases between them. Germline loops: CDR1 MNHEY, CDR2 SMNVEV (reference sequence). The CDR3 length is 13 residues. The CDR3 DNA reads TGTGCCAGCAGTTTTGTGGTTGATCAGCCCCAGCATTTT. It codes for CASSFVVDQPQHF.

The chain links TRBV28 to TRBJ2-1, with a weak D call TRBD1 (6 bases). The CDR3 spans 13 residues. Germline V gene lookup returns CDR1 MDHEN and CDR2 SYDVKM. Trimming pared 8 bases from V and 5 bases from J, leaving 13 bases between. The CDR3 DNA reads TGTGCCAGCCGGGGCACAGGGAACAATGAGCAGTTCTTC. This translates into CASRGTGNNEQFF. Full variable domain (outside the CDR3, taken from reference TRBV28 and TRBJ2-1): DVKVTQSSRYLVKRTGEKVFLECVQDMDHENMFWYRQDPGLGLRLIYFSYDVKMKEKGDIPEGYSVSREKKERFSLILESASTNQTSMYLCASRGTGNNEQFFGPGTRLTVL.

This clone occurred a few times. V and J are TRBV19 and TRBJ1-2, with D possibly being TRBD1 (6 bases). The germline V gene has CDR1 LNHDA and CDR2 SQIVND (reference sequence). Trimming stripped 5 bases from V and 4 bases from J, with 11 bases between. The CDR3 is made up of 13 amino acids. The CDR3, as DNA: TGTGCCAGTAGTCCAGGGGCGAGCTATGGCTACACCTTC. Translating gives CASSPGASYGYTF.

CDR3 sequence (DNA): TGTGCCAGTAGAGAGGACAGGCGTAATGAAAAACTGTTTTTT. Translated: CASREDRRNEKLFF. V is TRBV19 and J is TRBJ1-4, with 7 bases matching TRBD1. CDR1 and CDR2 from the germline V gene are LNHDA and SQIVND (reference sequence). Unmatched junction bases numbered 5, after V lost 6 bases and J lost 4 bases. This CDR3 region has 14 residues.

This clone has a handful of counts. In DNA, the CDR3 is TGTGCCAGCAGCCGAACAGGGGGCGGTAGCAATCAGCCCCAGCATTTT. Translated, it gives CASSRTGGGSNQPQHF. The rearrangement links TRBV5-8 to TRBJ1-5, with TRBD1 identical over 9 bases. The CDR3 runs to 16 residues. Trimming at V came to 4 bases and at J to 0 bases, leaving 5 bases not matched to a gene. The germline CDR1 and CDR2 sequences are SGHTS and YDEGEE.

This clone has more than one count but fewer than ten. CDR3 residues: CASSYAGGLGTGELFF. CDR3 nucleotide sequence: TGTGCCAGCAGCTATGCGGGAGGATTGGGCACCGGGGAGCTGTTTTTT. The chain has TRBV7-8 and TRBJ2-2, with 8 bases aligning to TRBD2. The CDR3 runs 16 residues. V trimming: 4 bases; J trimming: 4 bases; junction bases outside the gene matches: 8. Germline V gene data show CDR1 as SGHVS and CDR2 as FQNEAQ.

This clone appeared a few times. Other DNA sequences within the sample encode an identical CDR3. This chain uses TRBV7-9 with TRBJ2-1; D is ambiguous. Germline CDR1 reads SEHNR; CDR2 reads FQNEAQ (reference sequence). The CDR3 extends over 11 amino acids. The ends were cut back, 3 bases at V and 9 bases at J, with 6 bases in the middle. The CDR3 bases are TGTGCCAGCAGCTTGGTGGGTGAGCAGTTCTTC. It translates to CASSLVGEQFF.